The present TCR beta chain was sequenced within a study of metastatic and nonmetastatic thyroid tumors. Across the whole study: Repertoires were compared across blood and tumor or nodule tissue from malignant and benign thyroid patients. Study-wide points: Reports indicated that malignant thyroid tumors showed significantly higher TCR beta diversity than benign nodules did, in blood and tumor.

All patients were untreated before thyroid surgery. Authors' processing steps: Building a distant-metastasis classifier for papillary thyroid cancer drew on CDR3 differences across clinicopathological groups. Using MiXCR, TCRdb re-called clones from the PCR reads. TCRdb assigned the V and J calls; the authors' analysis was not used. The repertoire holds over 35,000 clones, with 13% as singletons. This clone occurred many times. Antigen: not known. Germline V gives CDR1 SNHLY, CDR2 FYNNEI. The length of the CDR3 is 14 residues. Deletions cut 6 bases from V and 3 bases from J, with 12 bases between. The chain is built from TRBV2 and TRBJ1-5, with D maybe TRBD1 (6 bases). The TCR was taken from a female donor with papillary thyroid cancer or a benign thyroid nodule (not recorded which). Some clones in this sample may be carry-over from other donors' samples. The sample comprised blood. CDR3: CASRKQGLNQPQHF. CDR3 nucleotide sequence: TGTGCCAGCAGAAAACAGGGTCTCAATCAGCCCCAGCATTTT.